The clone carrying this T cell receptor beta chain was counted ten times or more. What it binds is not known. The data were obtained in a study of T cells after yellow fever vaccination. Study-wide points: Booster sampling recovered most clones from primary vaccination (roughly 96% CD4, roughly 88% CD8).

The authors made TCR cDNA by 5'RACE template switching, adding a universal primer site and UMIs. TCRdb fed the 5' RACE reads into MiXCR, producing one record per CDR3 protein. This table has 120,000 to 150,000 distinct CDR3 sequences, around 7.7% appearing once. The CDR3 is 13 amino acids. Trimming stripped 3 bases from V and 2 bases from J, with 6 bases between. Germline loops: CDR1 LNHNV, CDR2 YYDKDF (reference sequence). This sequence originates from a man in his thirties or forties who received the YFV17D yellow fever vaccine. This chain connects TRBV15 to TRBJ2-3; D gene uncertain. Sequencing was performed on CD4+ T cells sorted from PBMCs, taken 5 days after the yellow fever booster vaccination. The CDR3 DNA follows: TGTGCCACCAGCAGGGGTGCCACAGATACGCAGTATTTT. Translation: CATSRGATDTQYF.